Listed below are T cell receptor beta chains from one sample, sequenced in a study of blood T cell repertoires in COVID-19. The assay was immunoSEQ multiplex PCR, and TCRdb's table has in-frame clones only and misses some. The sample holds some 220,000 clones; 75% to 90% are singletons and the top ten take 5.2%. Sequenced material: peripheral blood. These receptors were taken from an older woman with COVID-19, enrolled during active disease. CDR3s include the opening cysteine and the closing phenylalanine or tryptophan.

cdr3_aa j_call v_call
CASHPGTTGEAFF TRBJ1-1 TRBV28
CASSVAGGKAFF TRBJ1-1 TRBV9
CASTDTASGRHNEQFF TRBJ2-1 TRBV10-2
CASSLTSGSVNEQFF TRBJ2-1 TRBV6-6
CATSIGADSYEQYF TRBJ2-7 TRBV15
CASSQERNFWFTDTQYF TRBJ2-3 TRBV4-3
CASSLDLARDYNEQFF TRBJ2-1 TRBV11-2
CSVGQDYGYTF TRBJ1-2 TRBV29-1
CASSYRTGARGETQYF TRBJ2-5 TRBV7-9
CASSLGSNTEAFF TRBJ1-1 TRBV5-1
CASSYSGGVPNQPQHF TRBJ1-5 TRBV27
CASSLGGRGREQYF TRBJ2-7 TRBV7-2
CASSEEVSSYEQYF TRBJ2-7 TRBV2
CASIQDRGLQPQHF TRBJ1-5 TRBV2
CASSVDRAADTQYF TRBJ2-3 TRBV5-1
CASTRTGYSNQPQHF TRBJ1-5 TRBV28
CASSLGGGYFKETQYF TRBJ2-5 TRBV5-1
CASSLAPSGQGSQPQHF TRBJ1-5 TRBV5-1
CASSSGLAGTSEQYF TRBJ2-7 TRBV7-2
CASSRDPPGQGANTQYF TRBJ2-3 TRBV18
CASSLDGGYTDTQYF TRBJ2-3 TRBV7-6
CASSRQDRNTEAFF TRBJ1-1 TRBV18
CASSQDYLGTAYNSPLHF TRBJ1-6 TRBV4-2
CASSPTGGVSYEQYF TRBJ2-7 TRBV18
CASSPFGQGGSTNYGYTF TRBJ1-2 TRBV18
CASSPDQIRGGEFF TRBJ2-1 TRBV3-1/TRBV3-2
CSVVVGTGEEKLFF TRBJ1-4 TRBV29-1
CASSLLGEWGNQPQHF TRBJ1-5 TRBV5-6
CASRNSGGNTGELFF TRBJ2-2 TRBV2
CAWSVPRLAHYEQYF TRBJ2-7 TRBV30
CASSPRDRSHYGYTF TRBJ1-2 TRBV3-1/TRBV3-2
CASSLEINRGRGEKLFF TRBJ1-4 TRBV7-9
CASSYSRSTGPNTIYF TRBJ1-3 TRBV6-5
CASSTGVAYGYTF TRBJ1-2 TRBV3-1/TRBV3-2
CASSQIAGGPYNEQFF TRBJ2-1 TRBV6-2/TRBV6-3
CASSEAPGTYEQYF TRBJ2-7 TRBV2
CASSAQPGQSSYNEQFF TRBJ2-1 TRBV7-2
CASTSWGLAQKNTGELFF TRBJ2-2 TRBV27
CASSQLGQTARLSQYF TRBJ2-5 TRBV4-1
CASSPPQVETQYF TRBJ2-5 TRBV28
CASSLDRAYGYTF TRBJ1-2 TRBV18
CASSLERGISYEQYF TRBJ2-7 TRBV5-6
CASSLTRDGYTF TRBJ1-2 TRBV7-2
CASRTGGYTGELFF TRBJ2-2 TRBV6-4
CASSLVLGTGSSANEKLFF TRBJ1-4 TRBV11-2
CASSLGQGYTGELFF TRBJ2-2 TRBV5-1
CASSEGGAVHQETQYF TRBJ2-5 TRBV25-1
CASSPGQQYNSPLHF TRBJ1-6 TRBV3-1/TRBV3-2
CASSPTPGQGRTGELFF TRBJ2-2 TRBV9
CASSQLSGTRDGYEQYF TRBJ2-7 TRBV14
CASRQTSGRRDTQYF TRBJ2-3 TRBV5-1
CASSLVIAGGEETQYF TRBJ2-5 TRBV5-1
CASSYSRLSRGNSPLHF TRBJ1-6 TRBV6-2/TRBV6-3